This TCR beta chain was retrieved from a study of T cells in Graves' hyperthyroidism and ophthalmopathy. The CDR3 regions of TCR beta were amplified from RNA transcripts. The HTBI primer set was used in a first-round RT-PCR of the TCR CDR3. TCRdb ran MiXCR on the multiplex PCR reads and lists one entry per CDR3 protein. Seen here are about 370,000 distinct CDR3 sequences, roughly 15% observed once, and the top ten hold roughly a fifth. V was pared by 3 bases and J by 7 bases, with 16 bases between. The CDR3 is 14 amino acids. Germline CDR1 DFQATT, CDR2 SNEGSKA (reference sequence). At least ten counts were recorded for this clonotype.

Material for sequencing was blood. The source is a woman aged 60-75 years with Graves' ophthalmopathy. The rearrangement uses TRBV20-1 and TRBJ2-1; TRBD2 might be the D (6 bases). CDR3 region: CSASPGTVKNEQFF. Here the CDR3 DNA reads TGCAGTGCTAGCCCCGGGACTGTAAAAAATGAGCAGTTCTTC.